The 7 T cell receptor beta chains below were found in one sample sequenced in a study of cytomegalovirus exposure and HLA in healthy donors. Sequencing was performed with immunoSEQ multiplex PCR; in TCRdb, only in-frame clones are kept and a portion is missing. The sample consists of more than 120,000 clones, around nine tenths of them appearing once. The material sequenced was PBMCs. All receptors come from a man aged 18 to 29 in good health and CMV-seropositive.

The V gene is TRBV7-9, the J gene TRBJ2-7; the match to TRBD2 covers 10 bases. The CDR3 consists of 15 residues. Trimming at V came to 4 bases and at J to 5 bases, leaving 8 bases not matched to a gene. CDR1 and CDR2 (germline): SEHNR, FQNEAQ (reference sequence). CDR3 region: CASSSLAGVSHEQYF. CDR3 DNA: TGTGCCAGCAGCTCGCTAGCGGGAGTTTCCCACGAGCAGTACTTC.

The genes are TRBV2 and TRBJ2-4; D perhaps matches TRBD1 (6 bases). CDR3 size: 15 residues. From germline, CDR1 is SNHLY and CDR2 FYNNEI. Trimming pared 5 bases from V and 5 bases from J, leaving 16 bases between. CDR3 nucleotides: TGTGCCAGCAGTTTACAGGGTTTCGGGGAAAACATTCAGTACTTC. This gives the protein CASSLQGFGENIQYF. Based on the CDR3 plus reference TRBV2 and TRBJ2-4, the full variable domain is EPEVTQTPSHQVTQMGQEVILRCVPISNHLYFYWYRQILGQKVEFLVSFYNNEISEKSEIFDDQFSVERPDGSNFTLKIRSTKLEDSAMYFCASSLQGFGENIQYFGAGTRLSVL.

This clone was detected only a few times. The chain links TRBV7-9 to TRBJ2-7; possibly TRBD1 for D (5 bases). Per the germline V gene, CDR1 is SEHNR and CDR2 is FQNEAQ (reference sequence). V was clipped by 3 bases and J by 1 base, with 7 bases between them. This CDR3 is built from 13 residues. CDR3 in DNA: TGTGCCAGCAGCTTGACAGAATCCTACGAGCAGTACTTC. Residues: CASSLTESYEQYF.

The rearrangement joins TRBV11-2 to TRBJ2-7, with TRBD1 matching over 9 bases. V was clipped by 2 bases and J by 6 bases; unmatched bases: 11. This CDR3 has 16 residues. Germline V gene data show CDR1 as SGHAT and CDR2 as FQNNGV. CDR3 sequence: CASSLNLGTGSSEQYF. The CDR3 bases are TGTGCCAGCAGCTTAAACCTCGGGACAGGGTCTAGCGAGCAGTACTTC.

The V gene is TRBV2, the J gene TRBJ1-2; D perhaps matches TRBD1 (6 bases). Germline V lookup: CDR1 SNHLY, CDR2 FYNNEI. The germline V and J ends were trimmed by 2 bases and 8 bases, with 15 bases remaining between them. The CDR3 consists of 14 residues. For the CDR3, the DNA is TGTGCCAGCAGTGAAATTGGGGGGGCGGCCGGCTACACCTTC. Amino acids: CASSEIGGAAGYTF.

J is TRBJ2-1 and V is TRBV5-1; D not resolved. CDR3 length equals 12 residues. Germline V CDR1 and CDR2: SGHRS, YFSETQ. With 2 bases removed from V and 5 bases from J, the gap between germline ends came to 5 bases. This CDR3 reads CASSFPDNEQFF. CDR3 nucleotide sequence: TGCGCCAGCAGCTTCCCTGACAATGAGCAGTTCTTC.

The chain employs TRBV19 and TRBJ2-7, with TRBD1 matching 8 bases. Trimming took 6 bases from V and 2 from J; bases not matched to a gene: 9. The CDR3 is made up of 15 amino acids. The germline V gene has CDR1 LNHDA and CDR2 SQIVND (reference sequence). In DNA, the CDR3 is TGTGCCAGTAGCAGCGGACAGGGCCCGACCTACGAGCAGTACTTC. This codes for CASSSGQGPTYEQYF.